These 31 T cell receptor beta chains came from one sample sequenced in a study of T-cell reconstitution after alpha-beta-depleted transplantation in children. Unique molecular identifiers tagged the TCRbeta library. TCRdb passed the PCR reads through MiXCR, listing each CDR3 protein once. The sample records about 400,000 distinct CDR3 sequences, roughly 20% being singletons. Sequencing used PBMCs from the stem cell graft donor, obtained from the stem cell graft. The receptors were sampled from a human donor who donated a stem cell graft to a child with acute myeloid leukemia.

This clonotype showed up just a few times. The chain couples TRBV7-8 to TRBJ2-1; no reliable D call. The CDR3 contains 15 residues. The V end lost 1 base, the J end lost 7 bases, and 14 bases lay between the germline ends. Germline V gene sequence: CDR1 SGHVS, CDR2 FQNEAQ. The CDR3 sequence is CASSLVLEGWNEQFF. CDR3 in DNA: TGTGCCAGCAGCTTAGTGCTGGAAGGGTGGAATGAGCAGTTCTTC.

This CDR3 is CASSPSGTSSYTF. CDR3 DNA: TGTGCCAGCAGTCCGTCCGGGACTTCCAGCTACACCTTC. This sequence joins TRBV12-3 or TRBV12-4 and TRBJ1-2, with a possible D match to TRBD1 (5 bases). The CDR3 consists of 13 residues. Trimming removed 5 bases at V and 9 bases at J, with 16 bases between.

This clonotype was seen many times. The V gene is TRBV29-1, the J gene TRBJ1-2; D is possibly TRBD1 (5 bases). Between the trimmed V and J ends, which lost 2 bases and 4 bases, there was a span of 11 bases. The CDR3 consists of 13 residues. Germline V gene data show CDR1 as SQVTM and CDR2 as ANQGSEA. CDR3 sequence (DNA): TGCAGCGTTGAATTAGGGACGGTCTATGGCTACACCTTC. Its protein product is CSVELGTVYGYTF.

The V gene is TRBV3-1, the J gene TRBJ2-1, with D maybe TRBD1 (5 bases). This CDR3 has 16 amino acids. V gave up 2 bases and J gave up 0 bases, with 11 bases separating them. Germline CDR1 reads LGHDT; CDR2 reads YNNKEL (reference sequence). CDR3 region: CASSQRQGSSYNEQFF. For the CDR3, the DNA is TGTGCCAGCAGCCAACGGCAGGGTAGCTCCTACAATGAGCAGTTCTTC.

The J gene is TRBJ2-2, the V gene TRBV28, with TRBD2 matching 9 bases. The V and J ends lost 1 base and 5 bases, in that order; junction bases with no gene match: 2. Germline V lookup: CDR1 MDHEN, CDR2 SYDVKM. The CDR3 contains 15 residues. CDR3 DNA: TGTGCCAGCAGTTTATACCTAGCGGGAACCGGGGAGCTGTTTTTT. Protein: CASSLYLAGTGELFF.

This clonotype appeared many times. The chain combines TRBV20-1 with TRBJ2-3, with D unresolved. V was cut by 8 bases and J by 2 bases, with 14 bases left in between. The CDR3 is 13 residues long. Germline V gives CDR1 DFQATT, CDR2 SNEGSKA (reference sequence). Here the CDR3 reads CSPLESITDTQYF. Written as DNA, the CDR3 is TGCAGTCCTCTAGAGTCTATCACAGATACGCAGTATTTT.

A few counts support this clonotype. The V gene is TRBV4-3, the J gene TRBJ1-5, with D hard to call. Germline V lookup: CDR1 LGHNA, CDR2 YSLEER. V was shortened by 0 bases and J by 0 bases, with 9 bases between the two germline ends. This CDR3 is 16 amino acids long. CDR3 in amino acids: CASSQEYGNSNQPQHF. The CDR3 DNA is TGCGCCAGCAGCCAAGAGTACGGGAATAGCAATCAGCCCCAGCATTTT.

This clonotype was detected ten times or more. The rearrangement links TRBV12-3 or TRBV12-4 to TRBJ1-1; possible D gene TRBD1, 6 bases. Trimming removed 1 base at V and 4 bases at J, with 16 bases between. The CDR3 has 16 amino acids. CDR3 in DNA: TGTGCCAGCAGTTTAGGAGCAGGGGTAATGGGCACTGAAGCTTTCTTT. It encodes CASSLGAGVMGTEAFF.

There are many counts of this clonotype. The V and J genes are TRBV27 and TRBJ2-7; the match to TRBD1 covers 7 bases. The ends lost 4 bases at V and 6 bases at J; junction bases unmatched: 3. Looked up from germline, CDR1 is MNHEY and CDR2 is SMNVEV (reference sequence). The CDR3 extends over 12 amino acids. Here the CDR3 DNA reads TGTGCCAGCAGTTCGACAGGGATCGAGCAGTACTTC. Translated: CASSSTGIEQYF.

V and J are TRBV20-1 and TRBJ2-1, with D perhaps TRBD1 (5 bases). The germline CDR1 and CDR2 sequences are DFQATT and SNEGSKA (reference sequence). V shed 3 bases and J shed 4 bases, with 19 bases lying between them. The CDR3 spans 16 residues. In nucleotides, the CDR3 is TGCAGTGCTAGGATGGGTGGGGCAGCTGGATACAATGAGCAGTTCTTC. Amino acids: CSARMGGAAGYNEQFF.

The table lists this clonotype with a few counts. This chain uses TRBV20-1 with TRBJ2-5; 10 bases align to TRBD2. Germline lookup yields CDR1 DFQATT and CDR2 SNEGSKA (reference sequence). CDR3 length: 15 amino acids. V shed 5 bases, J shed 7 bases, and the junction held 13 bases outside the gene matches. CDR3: CSASRSGRVGGTQYF. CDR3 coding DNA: TGCAGTGCTTCGAGAAGCGGGAGGGTCGGCGGGACCCAGTACTTC.

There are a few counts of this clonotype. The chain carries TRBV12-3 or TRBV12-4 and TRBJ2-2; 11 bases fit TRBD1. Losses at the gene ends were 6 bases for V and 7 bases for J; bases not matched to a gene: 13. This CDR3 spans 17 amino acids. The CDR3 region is CASSPVWGTGGFGELFF. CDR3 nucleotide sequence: TGTGCCAGCAGCCCCGTTTGGGGGACAGGGGGGTTCGGGGAGCTGTTTTTT.

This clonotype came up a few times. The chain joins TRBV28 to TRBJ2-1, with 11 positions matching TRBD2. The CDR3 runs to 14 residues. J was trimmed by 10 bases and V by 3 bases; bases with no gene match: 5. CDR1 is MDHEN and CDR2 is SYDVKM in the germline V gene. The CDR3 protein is CASSLVAGGEEQFF. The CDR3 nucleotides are TGTGCCAGCAGTTTGGTAGCGGGAGGGGAGGAGCAGTTCTTC.

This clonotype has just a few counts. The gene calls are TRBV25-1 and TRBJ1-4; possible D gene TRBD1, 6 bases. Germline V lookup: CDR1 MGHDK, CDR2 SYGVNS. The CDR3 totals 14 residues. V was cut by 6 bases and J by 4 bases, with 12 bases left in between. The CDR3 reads CASRLTGHNEKLFF. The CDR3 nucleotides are TGTGCCAGCAGGTTGACAGGACATAATGAAAAACTGTTTTTT. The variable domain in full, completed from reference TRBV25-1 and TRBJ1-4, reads EADIYQTPRYLVIGTGKKITLECSQTMGHDKMYWYQQDPGMELHLIHYSYGVNSTEKGDLSSESTVSRIRTEHFPLTLESARPSHTSQYLCASRLTGHNEKLFFGSGTQLSVL.

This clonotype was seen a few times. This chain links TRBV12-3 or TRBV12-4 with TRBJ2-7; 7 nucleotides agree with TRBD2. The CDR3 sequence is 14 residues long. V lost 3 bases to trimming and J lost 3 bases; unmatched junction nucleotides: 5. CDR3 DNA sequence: TGTGCCAGCAGTTTCGGACTAGGGGTCTACGAGCAGTACTTC. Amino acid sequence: CASSFGLGVYEQYF.

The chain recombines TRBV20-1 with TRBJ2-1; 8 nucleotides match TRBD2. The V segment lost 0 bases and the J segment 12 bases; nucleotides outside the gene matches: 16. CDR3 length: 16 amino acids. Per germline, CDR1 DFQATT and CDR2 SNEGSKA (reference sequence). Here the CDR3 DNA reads TGCAGTGCTAGAGATCATAGAGCGGGGGACTCTTCGGGGCAGTTCTTC. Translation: CSARDHRAGDSSGQFF.

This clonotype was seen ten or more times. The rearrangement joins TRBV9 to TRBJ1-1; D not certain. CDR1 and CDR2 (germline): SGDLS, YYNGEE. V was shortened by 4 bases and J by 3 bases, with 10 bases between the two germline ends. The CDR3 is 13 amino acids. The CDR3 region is CASSSGWDTEAFF. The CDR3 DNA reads TGTGCCAGCAGCAGTGGATGGGACACTGAAGCTTTCTTT.

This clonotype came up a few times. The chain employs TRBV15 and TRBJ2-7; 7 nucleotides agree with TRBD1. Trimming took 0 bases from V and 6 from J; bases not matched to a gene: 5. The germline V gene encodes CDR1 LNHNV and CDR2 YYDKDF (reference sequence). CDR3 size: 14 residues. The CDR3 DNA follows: TGTGCCACCAGCAGAGATTTACACAGGGGCGAGCAGTACTTC. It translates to CATSRDLHRGEQYF. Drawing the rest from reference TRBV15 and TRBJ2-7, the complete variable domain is DAMVIQNPRYQVTQFGKPVTLSCSQTLNHNVMYWYQQKSSQAPKLLFHYYDKDFNNEADTPDNFQSRRPNTSFCFLDIRSPGLGDTAMYLCATSRDLHRGEQYFGPGTRLTVT.

This chain's CDR3 is CASSLAGWGSGELFF. The CDR3 nucleotides read TGCGCCAGCAGCTTGGCTGGATGGGGGTCCGGGGAGCTGTTTTTT. The chain uses TRBV5-1 and TRBJ2-2, with D perhaps assigned TRBD1 or TRBD2 (5 bases each). Trimming left V 0 bases short and J 6 bases short, with 12 bases between. CDR3 size: 15 residues. Germline-derived CDR1 and CDR2 are SGHRS and YFSETQ.

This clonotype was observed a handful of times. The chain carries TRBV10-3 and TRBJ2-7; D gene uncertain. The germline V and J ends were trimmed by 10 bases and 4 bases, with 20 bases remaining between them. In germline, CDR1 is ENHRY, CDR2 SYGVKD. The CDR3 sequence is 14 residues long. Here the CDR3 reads CATDERKAGYEQYF. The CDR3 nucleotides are TGTGCCACTGATGAACGGAAAGCCGGATACGAGCAGTACTTC.

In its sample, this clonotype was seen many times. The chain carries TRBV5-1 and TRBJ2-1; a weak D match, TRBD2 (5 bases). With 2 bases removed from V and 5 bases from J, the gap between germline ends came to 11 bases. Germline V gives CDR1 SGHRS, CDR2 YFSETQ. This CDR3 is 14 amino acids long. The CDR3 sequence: CASSLGSGNNEQFF. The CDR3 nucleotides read TGCGCCAGCAGCTTAGGGAGCGGCAACAATGAGCAGTTCTTC.

Here the CDR3 reads CSVALGRLAANEQFF. The CDR3 bases are TGCAGCGTTGCGTTGGGAAGACTAGCGGCTAATGAGCAGTTCTTC. V usage is TRBV29-1 and J usage is TRBJ2-1; TRBD2 agrees at 9 bases. The V gene's germline CDR1 is SQVTM and CDR2 ANQGSEA. The V segment lost 4 bases and the J segment 7 bases; nucleotides outside the gene matches: 11. The CDR3 spans 15 residues.

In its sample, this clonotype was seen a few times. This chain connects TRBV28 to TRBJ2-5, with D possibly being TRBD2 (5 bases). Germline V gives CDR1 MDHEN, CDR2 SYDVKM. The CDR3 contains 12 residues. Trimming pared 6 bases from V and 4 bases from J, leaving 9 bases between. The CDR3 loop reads CASRSTRETQYF. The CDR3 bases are TGTGCCAGCAGGAGCACTAGAGAGACCCAGTACTTC.

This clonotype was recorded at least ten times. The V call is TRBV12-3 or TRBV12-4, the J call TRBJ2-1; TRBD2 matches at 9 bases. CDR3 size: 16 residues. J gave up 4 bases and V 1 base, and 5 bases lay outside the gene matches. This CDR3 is CASSLGPTSGYNEQFF. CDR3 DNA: TGTGCCAGCAGTTTAGGTCCGACTAGCGGTTACAATGAGCAGTTCTTC.

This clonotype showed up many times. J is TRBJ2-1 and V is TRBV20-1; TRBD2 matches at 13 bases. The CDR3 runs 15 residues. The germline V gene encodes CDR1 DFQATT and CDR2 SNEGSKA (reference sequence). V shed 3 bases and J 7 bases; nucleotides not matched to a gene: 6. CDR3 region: CSARRLAGGVNEQFF. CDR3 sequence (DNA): TGCAGTGCTAGGCGACTAGCGGGAGGAGTAAATGAGCAGTTCTTC.

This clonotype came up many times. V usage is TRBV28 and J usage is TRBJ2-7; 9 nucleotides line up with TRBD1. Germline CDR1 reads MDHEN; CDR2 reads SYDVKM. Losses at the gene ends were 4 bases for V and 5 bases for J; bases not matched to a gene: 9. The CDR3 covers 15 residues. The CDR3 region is CASSSPGQGRDEQYF. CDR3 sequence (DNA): TGTGCCAGCAGTTCCCCGGGACAGGGCAGGGACGAGCAGTACTTC.

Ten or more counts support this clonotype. The CDR3 protein is CASSLKGAPLHF. As DNA, the CDR3 is TGTGCCAGCAGCTTAAAGGGAGCCCCCCTCCACTTT. This chain uses TRBV11-2 with TRBJ1-6, with D unclear. V was trimmed by 2 bases and J by 13 bases, leaving 9 bases between them. Germline loops: CDR1 SGHAT, CDR2 FQNNGV. This CDR3 has 12 residues.

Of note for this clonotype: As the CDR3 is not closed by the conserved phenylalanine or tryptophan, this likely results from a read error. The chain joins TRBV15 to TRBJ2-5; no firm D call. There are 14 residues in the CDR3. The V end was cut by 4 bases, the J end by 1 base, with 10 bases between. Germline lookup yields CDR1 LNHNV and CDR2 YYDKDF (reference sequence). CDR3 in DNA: TGTGCCACCAGCACAAAGGGAATCCAAGAGACCCAGTACTGC. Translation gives CATSTKGIQETQYC.

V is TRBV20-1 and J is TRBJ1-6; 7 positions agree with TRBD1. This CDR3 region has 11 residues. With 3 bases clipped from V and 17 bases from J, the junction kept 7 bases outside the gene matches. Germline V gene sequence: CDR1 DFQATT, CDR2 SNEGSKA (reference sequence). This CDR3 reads CSASVPGTVHF. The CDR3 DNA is TGCAGTGCTAGTGTTCCCGGGACAGTCCACTTT.

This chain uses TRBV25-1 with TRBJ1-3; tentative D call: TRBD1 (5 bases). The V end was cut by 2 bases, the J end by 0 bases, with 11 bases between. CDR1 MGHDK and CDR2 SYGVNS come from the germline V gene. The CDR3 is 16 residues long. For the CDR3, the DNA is TGTGCCAGCAGTGAAGCCAGGGCCCACTCTGGAAACACCATATATTTT. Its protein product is CASSEARAHSGNTIYF.

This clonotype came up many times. Here the CDR3 DNA reads TGCAGTGCCCCGAAGGGACAGATTAATTCACCCCTCCACTTT. Its translation: CSAPKGQINSPLHF. The rearrangement links TRBV20-1 to TRBJ1-6; 7 bases fit TRBD1. The CDR3 is 14 amino acids. Germline trimming cut 6 bases from V and 6 bases from J; bases unmatched to any gene: 8. The V gene's germline CDR1 is DFQATT and CDR2 SNEGSKA (reference sequence).